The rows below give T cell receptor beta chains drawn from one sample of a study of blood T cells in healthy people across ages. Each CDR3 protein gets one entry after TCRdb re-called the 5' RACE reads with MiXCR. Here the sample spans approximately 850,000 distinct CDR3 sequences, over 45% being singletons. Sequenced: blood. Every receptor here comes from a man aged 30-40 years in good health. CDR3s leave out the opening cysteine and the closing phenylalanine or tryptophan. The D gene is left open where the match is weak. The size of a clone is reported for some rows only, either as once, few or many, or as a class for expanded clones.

CDR3 protein: ASRDLGGQYHEQF
D gene: .
clone size: .
V gene: TRBV7-2

CDR3 protein: SARDPWGAGGVDTQY
D gene: TRBD2
clone size: .
V gene: TRBV20-1

CDR3 protein: ASSAGTEAYNEQF
D gene: TRBD1
clone size: .
V gene: TRBV5-1

CDR3 protein: ASSPQAASYEQY
D gene: .
clone size: .
V gene: TRBV5-1

CDR3 protein: AISESGPGEAEAF
D gene: .
clone size: .
V gene: TRBV10-3

CDR3 protein: ASRPTGTPEAF
D gene: .
clone size: .
V gene: TRBV12-3/TRBV12-4

CDR3 protein: ASSESVLQPQH
D gene: .
clone size: .
V gene: TRBV10-2

CDR3 protein: ASSLDLYSQETQY
D gene: .
clone size: .
V gene: TRBV11-2

CDR3 protein: ASSLSGTGRREQF
D gene: TRBD1
clone size: .
V gene: TRBV28

CDR3 protein: ATSQGISYEQY
D gene: .
clone size: .
V gene: TRBV15

CDR3 protein: ASSWGTSGKSTSYEQY
D gene: TRBD2
clone size: few
V gene: TRBV12-3/TRBV12-4

CDR3 protein: SVVLAGGGEQF
D gene: TRBD2
clone size: few
V gene: TRBV29-1

CDR3 protein: ASSTTHNEQF
D gene: .
clone size: few
V gene: TRBV6-6

CDR3 protein: ASNKVPGELF
D gene: .
clone size: .
V gene: TRBV6-6

CDR3 protein: ASSPPTGGDEQY
D gene: TRBD1
clone size: .
V gene: TRBV11-2

CDR3 protein: ASSRNPGASDTQY
D gene: .
clone size: .
V gene: TRBV4-2

CDR3 protein: ASLEAGGVQETQY
D gene: TRBD2
clone size: .
V gene: TRBV6-2/TRBV6-3

CDR3 protein: SVAKASGKTGELF
D gene: TRBD2
clone size: .
V gene: TRBV29-1

CDR3 protein: SGANTEAF
D gene: .
clone size: .
V gene: TRBV29-1

CDR3 protein: ASSWQGEGYEQY
D gene: .
clone size: once
V gene: TRBV5-1

CDR3 protein: ASSEQGGGTQY
D gene: TRBD2
clone size: many
V gene: TRBV6-1

CDR3 protein: ASSLRAEDTQY
D gene: .
clone size: .
V gene: TRBV7-7

CDR3 protein: ASSLGAGNEKLF
D gene: .
clone size: .
V gene: TRBV7-6

CDR3 protein: ASSQDGATYEQY
D gene: .
clone size: .
V gene: TRBV12-3/TRBV12-4

CDR3 protein: ASSRGQVTDEQF
D gene: TRBD1
clone size: .
V gene: TRBV4-2

CDR3 protein: ASSPGLTLQAQY
D gene: TRBD2
clone size: .
V gene: TRBV6-6

CDR3 protein: SASPRGWGEQY
D gene: .
clone size: few
V gene: TRBV20-1

CDR3 protein: SARSGSVAIITQY
D gene: .
clone size: few
V gene: TRBV20-1

CDR3 protein: SARDRGRVNYGYT
D gene: TRBD1
clone size: .
V gene: TRBV29-1

CDR3 protein: SARDLRGNEQY
D gene: .
clone size: few
V gene: TRBV20-1

CDR3 protein: ATRLRPEGGINYGYT
D gene: .
clone size: .
V gene: TRBV15

CDR3 protein: ASSFRGGRGTNEQF
D gene: .
clone size: .
V gene: TRBV27

CDR3 protein: SVLIFTDTQY
D gene: .
clone size: .
V gene: TRBV29-1

CDR3 protein: ASSLRPGELF
D gene: .
clone size: once
V gene: TRBV6-2/TRBV6-3

CDR3 protein: SAKGYSGRASYNEQF
D gene: TRBD2
clone size: .
V gene: TRBV20-1

CDR3 protein: SARGLLWGGYEQY
D gene: TRBD2
clone size: .
V gene: TRBV20-1

CDR3 protein: SASQTGAMTDTQY
D gene: TRBD1
clone size: .
V gene: TRBV20-1

CDR3 protein: ASSLGAAAWDEQF
D gene: .
clone size: .
V gene: TRBV7-2

CDR3 protein: SASPPNRLSYEQY
D gene: .
clone size: .
V gene: TRBV20-1

CDR3 protein: ASSSGGRNEQY
D gene: TRBD2
clone size: .
V gene: TRBV7-2

CDR3 protein: ASSLLPTSGSKETQY
D gene: TRBD2
clone size: .
V gene: TRBV28

CDR3 protein: AWSPTSTGELF
D gene: .
clone size: few
V gene: TRBV30

CDR3 protein: ASSSGGAIVPEQF
D gene: TRBD2
clone size: .
V gene: TRBV7-9

CDR3 protein: RVREQY
D gene: .
clone size: .
V gene: TRBV29-1

CDR3 protein: ASSLWGGDQPQH
D gene: .
clone size: .
V gene: TRBV5-5

CDR3 protein: ASSYIGEGQETQY
D gene: TRBD2
clone size: .
V gene: TRBV6-2/TRBV6-3

CDR3 protein: ASSEAGDTDTQY
D gene: TRBD2
clone size: .
V gene: TRBV6-4

CDR3 protein: AIGESEETQY
D gene: .
clone size: once
V gene: TRBV10-3

CDR3 protein: ASSSDRVGKNIQY
D gene: .
clone size: .
V gene: TRBV7-9

CDR3 protein: ASRSGRNIQETQY
D gene: .
clone size: .
V gene: TRBV5-1

CDR3 protein: ASGPGGEWDTEAF
D gene: .
clone size: .
V gene: TRBV5-1

CDR3 protein: SARVVGSYEQY
D gene: .
clone size: few
V gene: TRBV20-1

CDR3 protein: ASSLEGQLQVLT
D gene: .
clone size: .
V gene: TRBV5-1

CDR3 protein: ASSSRAIGANVLT
D gene: .
clone size: .
V gene: TRBV7-9